The source of this TCR beta chain is a study of blood T cell repertoires in COVID-19. Study summary: Researchers got acute and convalescent COVID-19 samples from the United States, Italy and Spain.

Notes on this clone: Different DNA sequences within this sample yield the same CDR3.

The CDR3 spans 15 residues. Germline V gene lookup returns CDR1 SGHRS and CDR2 YFSETQ. V dropped 4 bases and J dropped 2; count of bases not matched to a gene: 4. Assay: immunoSEQ multiplex PCR; the TCRdb copy retains only in-frame clones and omits some. The sample has around 130,000 clones, around 79% seen once. The clonotype was recovered from a man older than 75 with acute or convalescent COVID-19. J is TRBJ2-3 and V is TRBV5-1; 10 bases map to TRBD2. Specimen: peripheral blood. Written as DNA, the CDR3 is TGCGCCAGCAGCCTTAGCGGGGGGTCCACAGATACGCAGTATTTT. It specifies CASSLSGGSTDTQYF.